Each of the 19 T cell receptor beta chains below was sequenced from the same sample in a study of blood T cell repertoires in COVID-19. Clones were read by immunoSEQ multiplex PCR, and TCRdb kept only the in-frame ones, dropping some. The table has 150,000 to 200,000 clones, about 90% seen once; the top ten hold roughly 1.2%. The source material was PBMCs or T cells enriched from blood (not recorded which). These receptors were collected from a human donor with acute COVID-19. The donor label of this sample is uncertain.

For the CDR3, the DNA is TGTGCCAGCATGAAATACAGAGTTTTCACTGAAGCTTTCTTT. Its translation is CASMKYRVFTEAFF. This sequence joins TRBV2 and TRBJ1-1; D unresolved. CDR3 size: 14 residues. Trimming pared 7 bases from V and 4 bases from J, leaving 16 bases between. CDR1 and CDR2 (germline): SNHLY, FYNNEI.

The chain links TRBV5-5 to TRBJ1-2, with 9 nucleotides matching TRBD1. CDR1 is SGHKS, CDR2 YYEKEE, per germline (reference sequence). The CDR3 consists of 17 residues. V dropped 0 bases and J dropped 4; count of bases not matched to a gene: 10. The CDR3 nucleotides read TGTGCCAGCAGCTTGGCCCTGTTAGACAGGGGGGGCTATGGCTACACCTTC. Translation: CASSLALLDRGGYGYTF.

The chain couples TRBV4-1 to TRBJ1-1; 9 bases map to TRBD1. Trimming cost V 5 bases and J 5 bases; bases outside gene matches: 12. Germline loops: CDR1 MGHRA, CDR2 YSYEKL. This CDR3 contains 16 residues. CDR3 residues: CASSVPGQGRGTEAFF. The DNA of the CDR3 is TGCGCCAGCAGCGTCCCGGGACAGGGTAGGGGGACTGAAGCTTTCTTT.

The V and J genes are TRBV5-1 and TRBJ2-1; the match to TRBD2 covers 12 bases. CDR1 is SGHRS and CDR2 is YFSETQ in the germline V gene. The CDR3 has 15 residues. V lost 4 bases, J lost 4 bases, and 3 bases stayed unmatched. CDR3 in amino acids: CASSQTSGGYNEQFF. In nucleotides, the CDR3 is TGCGCCAGCAGCCAGACTAGCGGGGGTTACAATGAGCAGTTCTTC.

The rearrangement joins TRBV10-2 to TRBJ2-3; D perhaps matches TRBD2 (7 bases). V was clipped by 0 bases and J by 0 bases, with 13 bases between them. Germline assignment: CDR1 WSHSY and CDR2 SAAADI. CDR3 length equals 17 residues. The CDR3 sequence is CASSESWRGGSTDTQYF. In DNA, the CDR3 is TGCGCCAGCAGTGAGTCTTGGAGGGGGGGCAGCACAGATACGCAGTATTTT.

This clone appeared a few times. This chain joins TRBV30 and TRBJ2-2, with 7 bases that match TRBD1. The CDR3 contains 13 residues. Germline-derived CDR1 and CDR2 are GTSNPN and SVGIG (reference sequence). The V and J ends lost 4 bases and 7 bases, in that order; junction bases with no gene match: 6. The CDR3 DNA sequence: TGTGCCTGGATAACAGGGGACCACGGGGAGCTGTTTTTT. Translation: CAWITGDHGELFF.

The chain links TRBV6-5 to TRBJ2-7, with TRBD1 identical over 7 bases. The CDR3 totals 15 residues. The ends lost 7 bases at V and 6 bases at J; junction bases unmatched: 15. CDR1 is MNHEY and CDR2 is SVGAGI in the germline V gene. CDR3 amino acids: CASTEVWTGQGEQYF. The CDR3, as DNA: TGTGCCAGCACCGAAGTGTGGACAGGCCAGGGCGAGCAGTACTTC.

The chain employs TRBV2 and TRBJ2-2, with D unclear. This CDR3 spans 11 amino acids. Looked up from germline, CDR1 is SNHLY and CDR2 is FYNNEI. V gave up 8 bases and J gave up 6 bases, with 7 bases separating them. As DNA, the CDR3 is TGTGCCAGCGAGGCGGCCGGGGAGCTGTTTTTT. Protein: CASEAAGELFF.

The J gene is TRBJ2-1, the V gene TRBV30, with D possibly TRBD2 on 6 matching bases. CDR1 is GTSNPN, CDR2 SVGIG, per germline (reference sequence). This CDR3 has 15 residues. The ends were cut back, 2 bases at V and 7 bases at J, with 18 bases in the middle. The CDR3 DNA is TGTGCCTGGAGTATCTATTCGGGACTTCAGAATGAGCAGTTCTTC. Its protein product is CAWSIYSGLQNEQFF. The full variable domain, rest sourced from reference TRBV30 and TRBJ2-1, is SQTIHQWPATLVQPVGSPLSLECTVEGTSNPNLYWYRQAAGRGLQLLFYSVGIGQISSEVPQNLSASRPQDRQFILSSKKLLLSDSGFYLCAWSIYSGLQNEQFFGPGTRLTVL.

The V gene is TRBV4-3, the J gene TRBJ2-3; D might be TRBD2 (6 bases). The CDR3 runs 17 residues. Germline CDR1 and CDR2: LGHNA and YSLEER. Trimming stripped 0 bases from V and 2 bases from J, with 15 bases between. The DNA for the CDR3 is TGCGCCAGCAGCCAAGATGGTGGGACTCCATTCACAGATACGCAGTATTTT. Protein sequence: CASSQDGGTPFTDTQYF.

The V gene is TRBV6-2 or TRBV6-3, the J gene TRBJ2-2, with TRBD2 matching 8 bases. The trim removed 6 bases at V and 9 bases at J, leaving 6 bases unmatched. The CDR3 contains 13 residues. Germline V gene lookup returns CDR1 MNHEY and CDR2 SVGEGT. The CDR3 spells CASSRGGARELFF. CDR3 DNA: TGTGCCAGCAGCCGGGGGGGGGCCCGGGAGCTGTTTTTT.

For the CDR3, the DNA is TGTGCCTGGAAGATGCCGGGGGTATCCGGCTACACCTTC. Translating it yields CAWKMPGVSGYTF. V usage is TRBV30 and J usage is TRBJ1-2; possibly TRBD1 for D (5 bases). The CDR3 has 13 amino acids. V gave up 4 bases and J gave up 8 bases, with 17 bases separating them. The germline V gene has CDR1 GTSNPN and CDR2 SVGIG (reference sequence).

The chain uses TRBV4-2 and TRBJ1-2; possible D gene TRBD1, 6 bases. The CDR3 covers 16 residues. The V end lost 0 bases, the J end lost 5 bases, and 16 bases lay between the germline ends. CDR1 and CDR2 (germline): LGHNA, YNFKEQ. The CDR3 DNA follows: TGTGCCAGCAGCCAAGACTCAGGCAGGGGCATATATGGCTACACCTTC. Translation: CASSQDSGRGIYGYTF.

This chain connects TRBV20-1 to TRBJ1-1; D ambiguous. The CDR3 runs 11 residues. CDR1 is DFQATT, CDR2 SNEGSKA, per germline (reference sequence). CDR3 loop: CSAEGNTEAFF. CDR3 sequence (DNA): TGCAGCGCAGAGGGGAACACTGAAGCTTTCTTT.

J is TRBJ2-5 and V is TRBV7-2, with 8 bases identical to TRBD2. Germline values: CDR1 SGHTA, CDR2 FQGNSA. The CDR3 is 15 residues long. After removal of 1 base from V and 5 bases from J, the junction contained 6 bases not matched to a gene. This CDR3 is CASSLGGGSRETQYF. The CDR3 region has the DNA TGTGCCAGCAGCTTAGGCGGGGGGTCTAGGGAGACCCAGTACTTC.

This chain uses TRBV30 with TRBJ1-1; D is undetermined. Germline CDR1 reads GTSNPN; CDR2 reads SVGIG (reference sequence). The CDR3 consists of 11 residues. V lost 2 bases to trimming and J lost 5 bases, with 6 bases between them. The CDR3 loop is CAWSSLTEAFF. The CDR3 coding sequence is TGTGCCTGGAGTTCCTTGACTGAAGCTTTCTTT.

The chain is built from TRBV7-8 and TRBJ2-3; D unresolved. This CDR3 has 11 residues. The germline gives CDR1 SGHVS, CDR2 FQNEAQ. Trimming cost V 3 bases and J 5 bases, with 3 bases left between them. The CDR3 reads CASSFGDTQYF. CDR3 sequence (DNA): TGTGCCAGCAGCTTCGGAGATACGCAGTATTTT.

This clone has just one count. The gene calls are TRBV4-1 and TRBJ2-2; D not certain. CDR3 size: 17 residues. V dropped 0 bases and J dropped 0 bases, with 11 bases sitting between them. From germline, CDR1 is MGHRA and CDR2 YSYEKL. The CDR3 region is CASSQDPGRSNTGELFF. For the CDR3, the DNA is TGCGCCAGCAGCCAAGATCCCGGCAGGTCGAACACCGGGGAGCTGTTTTTT.

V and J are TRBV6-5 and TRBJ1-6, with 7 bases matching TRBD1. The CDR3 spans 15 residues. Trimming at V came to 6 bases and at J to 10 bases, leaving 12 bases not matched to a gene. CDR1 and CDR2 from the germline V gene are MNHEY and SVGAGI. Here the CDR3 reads CASRPTTGSGSPLHF. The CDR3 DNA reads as TGTGCCAGCAGGCCAACGACAGGGTCTGGGTCACCCCTCCACTTT.